This passage covers 6 T cell receptor beta chains from one sample sequenced in a study of cytomegalovirus exposure and HLA in healthy donors. Both 60 Vbeta primers and 13 Jbeta primers went into the PCR. Data came from immunoSEQ multiplex PCR; TCRdb stores just in-frame clones and leaves some out. The table gives about 130,000 clones; the top ten clones make up roughly 2% of it. The sequenced sample consisted of PBMCs. These receptors all stem from a woman between 55 and 75 years old in good health and CMV-seronegative.

The chain couples TRBV5-1 to TRBJ1-4; 7 nucleotides line up with TRBD1. From germline, CDR1 is SGHRS and CDR2 YFSETQ. V trimming: 0 bases; J trimming: 4 bases; junction bases outside the gene matches: 9. This CDR3 contains 17 residues. CDR3 nucleotides: TGCGCCAGCAGCTTGGTTGGAGGGGGCGCGGGTAATGAAAAACTGTTTTTT. Residues: CASSLVGGGAGNEKLFF.

J is TRBJ2-2 and V is TRBV7-6, with 10 bases fitting TRBD2. CDR3 length equals 18 residues. V lost 6 bases and J lost 3; bases outside the gene matches: 13. Germline-derived CDR1 and CDR2 are SGHVS and FNYEAQ. This CDR3 is CASSPPRRLAGDTGELFF. The CDR3, as DNA: TGTGCCAGCAGTCCTCCCCGCCGACTAGCGGGTGACACCGGGGAGCTGTTTTTT.

The CDR3 here is CASRGTGAVDTQYF. DNA for the CDR3: TGTGCCAGTAGGGGGACAGGAGCGGTAGATACGCAGTATTTT. This chain connects TRBV19 to TRBJ2-3, with 8 bases aligning to TRBD1. Germline trimming cut 6 bases from V and 5 bases from J; bases unmatched to any gene: 7. Germline V CDR1 and CDR2: LNHDA, SQIVND (reference sequence). This CDR3 is 14 amino acids long.

The gene calls are TRBV2 and TRBJ1-1; D is perhaps TRBD1 (5 bases). Germline V gene sequence: CDR1 SNHLY, CDR2 FYNNEI. The CDR3 is 14 residues long. Trimming took off 4 bases at V and 1 base at J, with 10 bases between the two ends. The CDR3 coding sequence is TGTGCCAGCAGTGTACGGGGGGGGAACACTGAAGCTTTCTTT. Protein sequence: CASSVRGGNTEAFF.

V and J are TRBV7-2 and TRBJ1-1; D gene ambiguous. Trimming took 2 bases from V and 6 from J, leaving 13 bases between them. The CDR3 extends over 14 amino acids. CDR1 and CDR2 (germline): SGHTA, FQGNSA. The CDR3 coding sequence is TGTGCCAGCAGCTTACTTAGAGGGAGGGCTGAAGCTTTCTTT. It yields the protein CASSLLRGRAEAFF.

The J gene is TRBJ2-2, the V gene TRBV28, with a weak D call TRBD2 (6 bases). This CDR3 region has 15 residues. Trimming took 9 bases from V and 1 from J, leaving 15 bases between them. Germline V gene sequence: CDR1 MDHEN, CDR2 SYDVKM. CDR3 protein: CASHSAGVNTGELFF. As DNA, the CDR3 is TGTGCCAGTCACTCAGCGGGCGTGAACACCGGGGAGCTGTTTTTT.